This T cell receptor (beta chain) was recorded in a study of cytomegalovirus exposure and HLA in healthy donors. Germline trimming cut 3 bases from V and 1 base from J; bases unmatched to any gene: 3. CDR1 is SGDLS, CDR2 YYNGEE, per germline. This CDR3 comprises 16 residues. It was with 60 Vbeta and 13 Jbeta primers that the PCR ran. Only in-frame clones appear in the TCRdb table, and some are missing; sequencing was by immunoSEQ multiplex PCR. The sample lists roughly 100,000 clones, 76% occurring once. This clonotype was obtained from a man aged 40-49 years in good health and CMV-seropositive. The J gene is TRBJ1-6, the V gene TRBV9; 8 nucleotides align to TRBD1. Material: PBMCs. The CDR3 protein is CASSADRGSYNSPLHF. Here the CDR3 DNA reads TGTGCCAGCAGCGCTGACAGGGGATCCTATAATTCACCCCTCCACTTT.